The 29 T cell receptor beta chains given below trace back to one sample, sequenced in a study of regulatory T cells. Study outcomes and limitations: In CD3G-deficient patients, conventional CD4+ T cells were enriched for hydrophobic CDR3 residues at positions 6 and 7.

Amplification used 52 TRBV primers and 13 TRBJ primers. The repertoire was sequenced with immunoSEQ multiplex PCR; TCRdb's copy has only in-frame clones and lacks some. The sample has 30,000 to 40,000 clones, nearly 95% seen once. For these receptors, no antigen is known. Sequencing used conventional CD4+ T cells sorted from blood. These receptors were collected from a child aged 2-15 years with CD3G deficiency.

Here the CDR3 reads CASSANPDQETQYF. CDR3 DNA sequence: TGTGCCAGCAGTGCAAACCCCGACCAAGAGACCCAGTACTTC. This chain links TRBV7-9 with TRBJ2-5; no clear D gene. The CDR3 length is 14 residues. V was trimmed by 6 bases and J by 0 bases, leaving 11 bases between them. CDR1 and CDR2 (germline): SEHNR, FQNEAQ (reference sequence).

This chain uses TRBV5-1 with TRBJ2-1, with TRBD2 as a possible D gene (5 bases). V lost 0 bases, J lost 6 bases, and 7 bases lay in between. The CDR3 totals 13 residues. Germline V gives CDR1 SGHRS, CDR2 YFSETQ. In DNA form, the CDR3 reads TGCGCCAGCAGCTTGGGCGGGCCCAATGAGCAGTTCTTC. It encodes CASSLGGPNEQFF.

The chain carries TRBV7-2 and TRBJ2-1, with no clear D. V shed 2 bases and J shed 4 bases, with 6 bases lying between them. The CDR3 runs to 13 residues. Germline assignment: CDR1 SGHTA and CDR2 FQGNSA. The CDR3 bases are TGTGCCAGCAGCTTATCTCCGTACAATGAGCAGTTCTTC. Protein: CASSLSPYNEQFF.

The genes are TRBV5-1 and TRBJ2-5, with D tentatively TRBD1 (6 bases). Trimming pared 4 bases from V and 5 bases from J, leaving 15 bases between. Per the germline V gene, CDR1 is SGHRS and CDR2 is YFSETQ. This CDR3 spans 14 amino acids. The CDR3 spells CASSPLGGPETQYF. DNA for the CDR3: TGCGCCAGCAGCCCTTTAGGGGGTCCGGAGACCCAGTACTTC.

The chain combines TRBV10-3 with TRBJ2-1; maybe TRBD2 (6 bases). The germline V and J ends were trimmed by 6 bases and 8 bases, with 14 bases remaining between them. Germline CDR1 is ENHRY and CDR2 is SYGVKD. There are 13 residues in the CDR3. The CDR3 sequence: CAIRQSTGDEQFF. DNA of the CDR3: TGTGCCATCAGACAGTCTACGGGGGATGAGCAGTTCTTC.

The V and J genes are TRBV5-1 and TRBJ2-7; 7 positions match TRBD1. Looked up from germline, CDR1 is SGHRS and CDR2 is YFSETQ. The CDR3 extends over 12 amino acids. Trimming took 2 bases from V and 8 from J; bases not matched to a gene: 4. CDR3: CASSLTGVQQYF. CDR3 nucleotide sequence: TGCGCCAGCAGCTTAACAGGGGTGCAGCAGTACTTC. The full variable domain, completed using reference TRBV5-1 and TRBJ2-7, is KAGVTQTPRYLIKTRGQQVTLSCSPISGHRSVSWYQQTPGQGLQFLFEYFSETQRNKGNFPGRFSGRQFSNSRSEMNVSTLELGDSALYLCASSLTGVQQYFGPGTRLTVT.

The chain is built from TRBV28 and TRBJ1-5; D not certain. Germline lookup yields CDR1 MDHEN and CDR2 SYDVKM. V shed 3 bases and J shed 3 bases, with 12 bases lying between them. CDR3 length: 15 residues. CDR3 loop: CASSLFIGNNQPQHF. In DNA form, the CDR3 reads TGTGCCAGCAGTTTGTTCATCGGAAACAATCAGCCCCAGCATTTT.

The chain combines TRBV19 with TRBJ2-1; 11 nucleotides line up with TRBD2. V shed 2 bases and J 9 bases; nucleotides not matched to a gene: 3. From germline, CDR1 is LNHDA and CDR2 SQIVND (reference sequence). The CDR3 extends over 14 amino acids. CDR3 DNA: TGTGCCAGTAGTATAACTAGCGGGAGTAGTGAGCAGTTCTTC. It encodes CASSITSGSSEQFF.

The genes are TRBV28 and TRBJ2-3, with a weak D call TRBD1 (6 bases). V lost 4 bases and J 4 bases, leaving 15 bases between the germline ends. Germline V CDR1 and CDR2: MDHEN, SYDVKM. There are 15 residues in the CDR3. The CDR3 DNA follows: TGTGCCAGCAGTTATGTCAGGGGATTCGCAGATACGCAGTATTTT. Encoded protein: CASSYVRGFADTQYF.

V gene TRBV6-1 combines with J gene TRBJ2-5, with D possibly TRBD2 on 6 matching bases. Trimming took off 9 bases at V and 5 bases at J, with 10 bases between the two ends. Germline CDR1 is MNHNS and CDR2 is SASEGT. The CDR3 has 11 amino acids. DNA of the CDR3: TGTGCCAGGGCGGGGATGGAGACCCAGTACTTC. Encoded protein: CARAGMETQYF.

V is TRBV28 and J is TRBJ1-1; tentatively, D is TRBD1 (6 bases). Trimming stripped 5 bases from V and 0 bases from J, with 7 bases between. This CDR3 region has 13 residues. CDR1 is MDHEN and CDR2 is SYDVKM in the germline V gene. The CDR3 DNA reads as TGTGCCAGCAGTGACAGGCTGAACACTGAAGCTTTCTTT. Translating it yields CASSDRLNTEAFF.

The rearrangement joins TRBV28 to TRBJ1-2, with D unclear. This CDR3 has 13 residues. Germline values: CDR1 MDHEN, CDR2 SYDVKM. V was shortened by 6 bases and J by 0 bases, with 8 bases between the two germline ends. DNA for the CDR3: TGTGCCAGCAGCCGGCAGACTAACTATGGCTACACCTTC. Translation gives CASSRQTNYGYTF.

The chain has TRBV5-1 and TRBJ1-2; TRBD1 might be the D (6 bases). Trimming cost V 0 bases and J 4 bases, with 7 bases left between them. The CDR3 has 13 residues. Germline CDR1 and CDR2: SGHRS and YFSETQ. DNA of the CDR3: TGCGCCAGCAGCTTGGTGGGGGCCTATGGCTACACCTTC. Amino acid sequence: CASSLVGAYGYTF.

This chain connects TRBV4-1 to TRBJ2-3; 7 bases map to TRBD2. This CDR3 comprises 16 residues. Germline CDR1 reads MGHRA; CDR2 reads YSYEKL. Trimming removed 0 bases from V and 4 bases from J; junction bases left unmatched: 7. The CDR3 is CASSQDGTGGADTQYF. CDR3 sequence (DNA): TGCGCCAGCAGCCAAGATGGGACGGGAGGAGCAGATACGCAGTATTTT.

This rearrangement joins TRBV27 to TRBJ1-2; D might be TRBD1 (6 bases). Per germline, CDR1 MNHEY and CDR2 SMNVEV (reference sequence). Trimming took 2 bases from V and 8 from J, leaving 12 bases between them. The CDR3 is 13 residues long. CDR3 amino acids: CASSLTGADGYTF. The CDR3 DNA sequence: TGTGCCAGCAGTTTAACGGGGGCCGACGGCTACACCTTC.

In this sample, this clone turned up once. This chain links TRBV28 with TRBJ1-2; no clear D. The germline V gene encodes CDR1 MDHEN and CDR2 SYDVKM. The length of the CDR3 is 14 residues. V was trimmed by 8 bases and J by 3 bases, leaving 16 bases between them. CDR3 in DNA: TGTGCCAGCGCCCCTCCCAGTCCTTACTATGGCTACACCTTC. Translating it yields CASAPPSPYYGYTF.

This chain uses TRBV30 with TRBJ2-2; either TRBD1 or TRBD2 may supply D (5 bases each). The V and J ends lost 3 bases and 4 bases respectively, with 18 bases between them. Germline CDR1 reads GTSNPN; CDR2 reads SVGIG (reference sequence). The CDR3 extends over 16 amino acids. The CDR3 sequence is CAWSIGAGRVTGELFF. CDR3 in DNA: TGTGCCTGGAGCATAGGGGCCGGGCGGGTCACCGGGGAGCTGTTTTTT.

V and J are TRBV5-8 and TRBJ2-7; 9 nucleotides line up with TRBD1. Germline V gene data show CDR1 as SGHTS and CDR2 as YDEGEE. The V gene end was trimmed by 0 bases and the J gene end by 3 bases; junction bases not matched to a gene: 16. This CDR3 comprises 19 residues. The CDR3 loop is CASSLGNPLDRGTDYEQYF. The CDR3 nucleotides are TGTGCCAGCAGCTTGGGTAACCCGCTTGACAGGGGGACAGACTACGAGCAGTACTTC.

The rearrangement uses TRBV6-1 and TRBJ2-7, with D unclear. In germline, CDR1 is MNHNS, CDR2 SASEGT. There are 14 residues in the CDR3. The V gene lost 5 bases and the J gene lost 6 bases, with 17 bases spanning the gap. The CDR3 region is CASSQKPAPSEQYF. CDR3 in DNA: TGTGCCAGCAGTCAGAAGCCGGCCCCGAGCGAGCAGTACTTC.

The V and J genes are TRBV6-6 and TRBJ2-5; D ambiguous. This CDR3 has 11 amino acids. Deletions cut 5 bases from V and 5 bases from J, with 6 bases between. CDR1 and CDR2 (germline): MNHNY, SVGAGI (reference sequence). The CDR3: CASSQAETQYF. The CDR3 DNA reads TGTGCCAGCAGTCAAGCGGAGACCCAGTACTTC.

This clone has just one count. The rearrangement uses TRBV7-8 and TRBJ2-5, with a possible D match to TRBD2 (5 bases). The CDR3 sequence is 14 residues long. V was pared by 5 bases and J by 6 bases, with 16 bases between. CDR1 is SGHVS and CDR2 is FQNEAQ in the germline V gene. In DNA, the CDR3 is TGTGCCAGCAGCCAACTAGAGGGCAAAAAGACCCAGTACTTC. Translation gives CASSQLEGKKTQYF.

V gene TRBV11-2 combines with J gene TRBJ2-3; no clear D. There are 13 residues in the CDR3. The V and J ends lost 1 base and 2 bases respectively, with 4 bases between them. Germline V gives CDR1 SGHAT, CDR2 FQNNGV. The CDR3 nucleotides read TGTGCCAGCAGCTTAGTCCCCACAGATACGCAGTATTTT. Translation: CASSLVPTDTQYF.

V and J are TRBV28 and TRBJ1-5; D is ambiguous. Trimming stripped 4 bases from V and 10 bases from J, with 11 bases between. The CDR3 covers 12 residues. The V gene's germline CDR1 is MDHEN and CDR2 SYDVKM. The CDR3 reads CASSSSTTPQHF. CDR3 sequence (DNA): TGTGCCAGCAGTTCGTCCACCACCCCCCAGCATTTT.

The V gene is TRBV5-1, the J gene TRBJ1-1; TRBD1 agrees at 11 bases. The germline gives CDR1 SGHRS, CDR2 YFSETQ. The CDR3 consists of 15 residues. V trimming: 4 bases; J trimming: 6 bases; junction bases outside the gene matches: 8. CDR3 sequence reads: CASSPRTGGTAEAFF. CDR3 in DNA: TGCGCCAGCAGCCCGAGGACAGGGGGCACCGCTGAAGCTTTCTTT.

CDR3 amino acids: CASSLVTEETQYF. CDR3 coding DNA: TGCGCCAGCAGCTTGGTTACAGAAGAGACCCAGTACTTC. This chain joins TRBV5-1 and TRBJ2-5, with unresolved D. The germline CDR1 and CDR2 sequences are SGHRS and YFSETQ. The CDR3 has 13 residues. Trimming removed 0 bases at V and 3 bases at J, with 6 bases between.

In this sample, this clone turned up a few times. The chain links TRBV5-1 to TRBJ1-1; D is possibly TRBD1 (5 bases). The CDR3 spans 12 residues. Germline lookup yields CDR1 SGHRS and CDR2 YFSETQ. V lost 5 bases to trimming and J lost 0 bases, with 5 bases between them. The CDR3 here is CASRDMNTEAFF. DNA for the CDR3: TGCGCCAGCAGGGACATGAACACTGAAGCTTTCTTT.

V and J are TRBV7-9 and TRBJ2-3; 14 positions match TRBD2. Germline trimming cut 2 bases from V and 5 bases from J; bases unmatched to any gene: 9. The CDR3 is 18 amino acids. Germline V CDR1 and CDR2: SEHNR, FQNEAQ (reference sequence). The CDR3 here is CASSLSRLAGGREDTQYF. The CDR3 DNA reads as TGTGCCAGCAGCTTATCCCGACTAGCGGGAGGGCGGGAAGATACGCAGTATTTT.

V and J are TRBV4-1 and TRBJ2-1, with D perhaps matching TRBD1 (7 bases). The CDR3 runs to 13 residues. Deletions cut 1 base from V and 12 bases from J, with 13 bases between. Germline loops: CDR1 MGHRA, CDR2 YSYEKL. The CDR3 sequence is CASSQGRGDRQFF. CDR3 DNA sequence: TGCGCCAGCAGCCAAGGGAGGGGGGACAGGCAGTTCTTC.

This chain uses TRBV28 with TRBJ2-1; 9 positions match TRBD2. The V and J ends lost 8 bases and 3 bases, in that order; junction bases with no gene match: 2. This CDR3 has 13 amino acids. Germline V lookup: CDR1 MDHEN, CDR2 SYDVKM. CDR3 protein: CASLSGSYNEQFF. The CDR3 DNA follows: TGTGCCAGCCTTAGCGGGAGCTACAATGAGCAGTTCTTC.